The 26 T cell receptor beta chains below were found in one sample sequenced in a study of Ad26.COV2.S vaccination and SARS-CoV-2 variants (dated by TCRdb to about 2021). The method was the immunoSEQ multiplex PCR assay. TCRdb re-hosts the immuneACCESS table, in-frame sequences only. Its copies lack some clones; in the studies checked, an unresolved V gene accounts for under half of them, and the cause for the rest is not known. In all, the sample holds about 680,000 clones, and around 90% of those were seen once. The ten largest clones add up to approximately 1.5% of the sample. The sample's treatment or condition label, decoded: roughly 19 received Ad26.COV2.S at low or high dose, single or two shots; five or six received placebo; per-sample allocation not given. For vaccine and placebo recipients, repertoires were sequenced using samples collected on day 63 after the first injection. The material sequenced was peripheral blood, taken in a trial of Ad26.COV2.S vaccine versus placebo. These receptors were taken from a person between 18 and 65 years old who received the Ad26.COV2.S COVID-19 vaccine or a placebo.

The rearrangement joins TRBV7-2 to TRBJ1-2; D is perhaps TRBD1 (6 bases). The germline gives CDR1 SGHTA, CDR2 FQGNSA. The germline V and J ends were trimmed by 6 bases and 4 bases, with 27 bases remaining between them. The CDR3 spans 18 residues. The CDR3 DNA reads as TGTGCCAGCAGTATAGCTACAGGGACTCCTGGAAGGATCTATGGCTACACCTTC. It codes for CASSIATGTPGRIYGYTF.

This clone appeared a single time. The J gene is TRBJ2-5, the V gene TRBV7-8; 9 positions match TRBD1. Unmatched junction bases numbered 8, after V lost 4 bases and J lost 5 bases. The CDR3 runs 15 residues. The germline CDR1 and CDR2 sequences are SGHVS and FQNEAQ. Here the CDR3 reads CASSYEQGARETQYF. CDR3 bases: TGTGCCAGCAGCTACGAACAGGGGGCTCGGGAGACCCAGTACTTC.

The chain employs TRBV2 and TRBJ1-1; D uncertain. V dropped 9 bases and J dropped 1 base, with 15 bases sitting between them. CDR1 and CDR2 (germline): SNHLY, FYNNEI. CDR3 length: 14 residues. The CDR3 here is CASSRGGPNTEAFF. DNA for the CDR3: TGTGCCAGTTCCCGGGGAGGACCGAACACTGAAGCTTTCTTT.

The rearrangement uses TRBV9 and TRBJ2-6; the D is unclear. In germline, CDR1 is SGDLS, CDR2 YYNGEE. V was pared by 1 base and J by 3 bases, with 14 bases between. The CDR3 length is 17 residues. The CDR3 region is CASSVKRTALGANVLTF. CDR3 DNA: TGTGCCAGCAGCGTAAAAAGGACGGCCCTTGGGGCCAACGTCCTGACTTTC.

The genes are TRBV2 and TRBJ2-7; D is possibly TRBD2 (5 bases). The CDR3 sequence is 11 residues long. V lost 7 bases and J 6 bases, leaving 10 bases between the germline ends. Germline V CDR1 and CDR2: SNHLY, FYNNEI. CDR3 sequence: CASKRDSEQYF. Here the CDR3 DNA reads TGTGCCAGCAAGAGGGATAGCGAGCAGTACTTC.

This clone was recorded once. This chain links TRBV7-9 with TRBJ1-5; D is possibly TRBD1 (5 bases). The CDR3 is 14 residues long. Deletions cut 4 bases from V and 0 bases from J, with 7 bases between. The V gene's germline CDR1 is SEHNR and CDR2 FQNEAQ (reference sequence). This CDR3 reads CASSSDSSNQPQHF. The CDR3 DNA reads TGTGCCAGCAGCTCCGACAGTAGCAATCAGCCCCAGCATTTT.

The chain carries TRBV6-2 or TRBV6-3 and TRBJ2-7; D possibly corresponds to TRBD1 (5 bases). Germline V gene lookup returns CDR1 MNHEY and CDR2 SVGEGT. This CDR3 has 15 residues. V lost 0 bases and J lost 1, with 10 bases in between. The CDR3 DNA sequence: TGTGCCAGCAGTTACTCGATTGACAGTTCCTACGAGCAGTACTTC. Residues: CASSYSIDSSYEQYF.

V and J are TRBV6-5 and TRBJ2-7; 8 positions agree with TRBD1. The CDR3 runs to 14 residues. The germline V gene has CDR1 MNHEY and CDR2 SVGAGI. V shed 6 bases, J shed 3 bases, and the junction held 7 bases outside the gene matches. The CDR3 DNA is TGTGCCAGCAGCCCCCGGACAGGGAGCTACGAGCAGTACTTC. The encoded protein is CASSPRTGSYEQYF.

The V call is TRBV10-1, the J call TRBJ1-1; 7 bases agree with TRBD1. Losses at the gene ends were 6 bases for V and 5 bases for J; bases not matched to a gene: 6. The CDR3 totals 13 residues. Germline V gene sequence: CDR1 WNHNN, CDR2 SYGVQD (reference sequence). The CDR3: CASRRQGMTEAFF. CDR3 DNA sequence: TGCGCCAGCAGAAGACAGGGAATGACTGAAGCTTTCTTT.

The CDR3 protein is CASSELYPGQGANNSPLHF. The CDR3 DNA is TGCGCCAGCAGCGAGCTCTACCCGGGACAGGGGGCAAATAATTCACCCCTCCACTTT. The chain carries TRBV10-2 and TRBJ1-6; 12 positions agree with TRBD1. Germline V gene lookup returns CDR1 WSHSY and CDR2 SAAADI. The V and J ends lost 6 bases and 5 bases, in that order; junction bases with no gene match: 14. CDR3 size: 19 residues.

The chain recombines TRBV5-1 with TRBJ1-1, with D possibly being TRBD1 (5 bases). Germline V lookup: CDR1 SGHRS, CDR2 YFSETQ. V gave up 5 bases and J gave up 3 bases, with 20 bases separating them. The length of the CDR3 is 16 residues. DNA of the CDR3: TGCGCCAGCAGTTCCGAACCAGGGAAACGGGACACTGAAGCTTTCTTT. It codes for CASSSEPGKRDTEAFF.

The gene calls are TRBV5-5 and TRBJ2-6; D not certain. Trimming cost V 4 bases and J 0 bases, with 8 bases left between them. Per the germline V gene, CDR1 is SGHKS and CDR2 is YYEKEE (reference sequence). The CDR3 spans 15 residues. The CDR3 sequence is CASSLWYSGANVLTF. The CDR3 DNA sequence: TGTGCCAGCAGCCTGTGGTACTCTGGGGCCAACGTCCTGACTTTC.

The chain couples TRBV19 to TRBJ2-1; 9 bases map to TRBD2. The germline V gene encodes CDR1 LNHDA and CDR2 SQIVND (reference sequence). J was trimmed by 4 bases and V by 5 bases; bases with no gene match: 6. The CDR3 is 15 residues long. Here the CDR3 DNA reads TGTGCCAGTAGTTACCTTAGCGGGGGATACAATGAGCAGTTCTTC. Translating gives CASSYLSGGYNEQFF.

J is TRBJ2-2 and V is TRBV18, with D perhaps TRBD1 (6 bases). From germline, CDR1 is KGHSH and CDR2 LQKENI. The CDR3 runs 15 residues. Deletions cut 3 bases from V and 1 base from J, with 9 bases between. The CDR3 sequence: CASSPGGMNTGELFF. As DNA, the CDR3 is TGTGCCAGCTCACCTGGGGGCATGAACACCGGGGAGCTGTTTTTT.

The V and J genes are TRBV10-3 and TRBJ2-7; D not resolved. The V end was cut by 6 bases, the J end by 3 bases, with 18 bases between. This CDR3 region has 15 residues. The germline V gene encodes CDR1 ENHRY and CDR2 SYGVKD. For the CDR3, the DNA is TGTGCCATCAGCGCCACAGTGTGGCCCAACTACGAGCAGTACTTC. It specifies CAISATVWPNYEQYF.

CDR3 sequence reads: CASSLSRGGVSWETQYF. The CDR3 DNA reads TGCGCCAGCAGCTTGAGCAGAGGAGGCGTATCATGGGAGACCCAGTACTTC. V usage is TRBV5-1 and J usage is TRBJ2-5, with a weak D call TRBD2 (5 bases). The CDR3 is 17 amino acids. V was trimmed by 1 base and J by 5 bases, leaving 21 bases between them. Germline CDR1 reads SGHRS; CDR2 reads YFSETQ.

The genes are TRBV7-2 and TRBJ2-3, with 13 positions matching TRBD2. The length of the CDR3 is 16 residues. Germline V gene lookup returns CDR1 SGHTA and CDR2 FQGNSA. Losses at the gene ends were 4 bases for V and 2 bases for J; bases not matched to a gene: 3. CDR3 region: CASSSTSGGDTDTQYF. Written as DNA, the CDR3 is TGTGCCAGCAGCTCTACTAGCGGGGGGGACACAGATACGCAGTATTTT.

This chain connects TRBV27 to TRBJ2-5, with 14 bases aligning to TRBD2. The CDR3 length is 15 residues. V lost 2 bases and J lost 4; bases outside the gene matches: 0. CDR1 is MNHEY, CDR2 SMNVEV, per germline (reference sequence). The DNA of the CDR3 is TGTGCCAGCAGTTTAGGGACTAGCGGGGGAGAGACCCAGTACTTC. It yields the protein CASSLGTSGGETQYF.

The chain combines TRBV18 with TRBJ2-2; 13 bases are shared with TRBD2. Per germline, CDR1 KGHSH and CDR2 LQKENI. The V gene end was trimmed by 3 bases and the J gene end by 10 bases; junction bases not matched to a gene: 5. CDR3 size: 15 residues. This chain's CDR3 is CASSPPGLAGEELFF. The CDR3 nucleotides read TGTGCCAGCTCACCCCCCGGACTAGCGGGAGAGGAGCTGTTTTTT. The full variable domain, rest sourced from reference TRBV18 and TRBJ2-2, is NAGVMQNPRHLVRRRGQEARLRCSPMKGHSHVYWYRQLPEEGLKFMVYLQKENIIDESGMPKERFSAEFPKEGPSILRIQQVVRGDSAAYFCASSPPGLAGEELFFGEGSRLTVL.

This clone occurred a few times. The same CDR3 can be traced to other DNA sequences in this sample. V is TRBV2 and J is TRBJ2-1; D remains ambiguous. CDR3 length equals 11 residues. Per the germline V gene, CDR1 is SNHLY and CDR2 is FYNNEI. V was trimmed by 7 bases and J by 5 bases, leaving 6 bases between them. CDR3 sequence (DNA): TGTGCCAGCACACGGAACAATGAGCAGTTCTTC. Its protein is CASTRNNEQFF.

The J gene is TRBJ2-7, the V gene TRBV4-1; perhaps TRBD1 as D (5 bases). Trimming removed 4 bases at V and 2 bases at J, with 15 bases between. CDR1 and CDR2 from the germline V gene are MGHRA and YSYEKL. The length of the CDR3 is 15 residues. The CDR3 here is CASSLRSLGAYEQYF. DNA of the CDR3: TGCGCCAGCAGCCTCAGGAGCCTAGGGGCCTACGAGCAGTACTTC.

This clone was seen only once. This chain uses TRBV11-3 with TRBJ2-1; maybe TRBD2 (5 bases). The V end lost 5 bases, the J end lost 0 bases, and 11 bases lay between the germline ends. Germline CDR1 and CDR2: SGHNT and YENEEA. The CDR3 consists of 15 residues. CDR3 loop: CASSPLGSSYNEQFF. The CDR3 nucleotides read TGTGCCAGCAGCCCCCTAGGGAGCTCCTACAATGAGCAGTTCTTC.

The chain uses TRBV23-1 and TRBJ1-1; D not certain. TRBV23-1 counts as an open reading frame of uncertain function. This CDR3 spans 14 amino acids. Trimming left V 5 bases short and J 2 bases short, with 12 bases between. The CDR3: CASSNFRSNTEAFF. The CDR3 region has the DNA TGCGCCAGCAGTAATTTCAGGTCAAACACTGAAGCTTTCTTT.

This clone was seen a few times. This chain joins TRBV21-1 and TRBJ2-1; no DNA check was done on the table's D call, TRBD2. TRBV21-1 corresponds to a pseudogene. There are 15 residues in the CDR3. The CDR3 region is CASRLGGRVSNEQFF. The CDR3 nucleotides read TGTGCCAGCAGATTGGGCGGGAGGGTTTCTAATGAGCAGTTCTTC.

The CDR3 here is CASSQAAGASYEQYF. In DNA, the CDR3 is TGCGCCAGCAGCCAAGCGGCGGGGGCCTCCTACGAGCAGTACTTC. The chain employs TRBV4-1 and TRBJ2-7; possibly TRBD2 for D (7 bases). V was pared by 1 base and J by 0 bases, with 10 bases between. Per germline, CDR1 MGHRA and CDR2 YSYEKL. The CDR3 is 15 residues long.

This chain connects TRBV7-2 to TRBJ1-5, with D possibly TRBD1 on 6 matching bases. This CDR3 contains 16 residues. In germline, CDR1 is SGHTA, CDR2 FQGNSA. The ends were cut back, 5 bases at V and 2 bases at J, with 16 bases in the middle. The CDR3, as DNA: TGTGCCAGCAGCCCCGTGGCAGGGGCAGGCAATCAGCCCCAGCATTTT. Translating it yields CASSPVAGAGNQPQHF.